Listed below are T cell receptor beta chains from one sample, sequenced in a study of shared clonotypes between healthy human individuals. TCRdb keeps only in-frame clones here, not all; method: immunoSEQ multiplex PCR. This table has some 96,000 clones, more than 45% appearing once. The sample taken for sequencing was PBMCs. The source of these receptors is a woman in her forties in good health. Some clones in this sample may be carry-over from other donors' samples. Both conserved end residues are part of each CDR3. Fields, in order: V gene, clone size, J gene, D gene, CDR3 DNA, CDR3 protein. A D gene is named only where the DNA matches it firmly. Rows may omit the clone size; those that give it use once, few, many or a size class.

V: TRBV30; size: NA; J: TRBJ2-7; D: TRBD2; DNA: TGTGCCTGGACCCGTATTGCGGGAGACGAGCAGTACTTC; CDR3: CAWTRIAGDEQYF
V: TRBV9; size: few; J: TRBJ1-1; D: NA; DNA: TGTGCCAGCAGCGTAGTACAGGGAGTGAACACTGAAGCTTTCTTT; CDR3: CASSVVQGVNTEAFF
V: TRBV9; size: NA; J: TRBJ2-3; D: TRBD1; DNA: TGTGCCAGCAGCGTGGGGACAGGGTTGAGAGATACGCAGTATTTT; CDR3: CASSVGTGLRDTQYF
V: TRBV9; size: NA; J: TRBJ2-1; D: TRBD2; DNA: TGTGCCAGCAGCGTAGTGGTAGCGGGAGTAAAGTTCTTC; CDR3: CASSVVVAGVKFF
V: TRBV11-3; size: NA; J: TRBJ2-1; D: NA; DNA: TGTGCCAGCAGCTTAGTAGGCACTGACAATGAGCAGTTCTTC; CDR3: CASSLVGTDNEQFF
V: TRBV5-7; size: once; J: TRBJ2-5; D: NA; DNA: TGCGCCAGCAGCTTTGACTCCTTTACCCAGTACTTC; CDR3: CASSFDSFTQYF
V: TRBV7-8; size: NA; J: TRBJ2-7; D: TRBD1; DNA: TGTGCCAGCAGGGACAGGTCCTACGAGCAGTACTTC; CDR3: CASRDRSYEQYF
V: TRBV4-3; size: many; J: TRBJ2-7; D: NA; DNA: TGCGCCAGCAGCCAAGAGCCAGGGCTATCCTACGAGCAGTACTTC; CDR3: CASSQEPGLSYEQYF
V: TRBV27; size: NA; J: TRBJ2-1; D: TRBD2; DNA: TGTGCCAGCAGCCTAGCGGGAGGGGACAATGAGCAGTTCTTC; CDR3: CASSLAGGDNEQFF
V: TRBV6-5; size: few; J: TRBJ1-5; D: TRBD1; DNA: TGTGCCAGCAGTACGGGACAGGGTTATCAGCCCCAGCATTTT; CDR3: CASSTGQGYQPQHF
V: TRBV27; size: NA; J: TRBJ1-5; D: NA; DNA: TGTGCCAGCAGTTTACGAATCGTTTATCAGCCCCAGCATTTT; CDR3: CASSLRIVYQPQHF
V: TRBV12-5; size: many; J: TRBJ1-5; D: NA; DNA: TGTGCTAGTGGTATCTCGGGATTAGGGGGCAATCAGCCCCAGCATTTT; CDR3: CASGISGLGGNQPQHF
V: TRBV4-1; size: few; J: TRBJ2-7; D: TRBD1; DNA: TGCGCCAGCAGCTTTGGGTCCGGGACAGGAACCTACGAGCAGTACTTC; CDR3: CASSFGSGTGTYEQYF
V: TRBV5-4; size: NA; J: TRBJ2-7; D: NA; DNA: TGTGCCAGCAGCTTGGACCGGCCGGACGAGCAGTACTTC; CDR3: CASSLDRPDEQYF
V: TRBV29-1; size: NA; J: TRBJ1-1; D: NA; DNA: TGCAGCGTTGACAGTCACACTGAAGCTTTCTTT; CDR3: CSVDSHTEAFF
V: TRBV5-1; size: few; J: TRBJ2-2; D: TRBD1; DNA: TGCGCCAGCAGCTTGGTCCGGGACAGGGTAACCGGGGAGCTGTTTTTT; CDR3: CASSLVRDRVTGELFF
V: TRBV9; size: NA; J: TRBJ2-7; D: NA; DNA: TGTGCCAGCAGCGTAGGAGCAGCGTTGACCTACGAGCAGTACTTC; CDR3: CASSVGAALTYEQYF
V: TRBV19; size: few; J: TRBJ2-1; D: TRBD1; DNA: TGTGCCAGTAGTAACTTTCACAGGGGGCTGGGCAATGAGCAGTTCTTC; CDR3: CASSNFHRGLGNEQFF
V: TRBV6-6; size: NA; J: TRBJ2-7; D: NA; DNA: TGTGCCAGCAGTTCCGGGGGAGGCGGCTACGAGCAGTACTTC; CDR3: CASSSGGGGYEQYF
V: TRBV6-4; size: few; J: TRBJ2-2; D: NA; DNA: TGTGCCAGCAGTGACTCCGACGGGCCCGGGGAGCTGTTTTTT; CDR3: CASSDSDGPGELFF
V: TRBV7-2; size: NA; J: TRBJ1-1; D: NA; DNA: TGTGCCAGCAGCCCCCCGCCCCGCTCCGGAGAAGCTTTCTTT; CDR3: CASSPPPRSGEAFF
V: TRBV6-4; size: many; J: TRBJ2-2; D: NA; DNA: TGTGCCAGCAGTGACTCCGGCGTGACCGGGGAGCTGTTTTTT; CDR3: CASSDSGVTGELFF
V: TRBV2; size: NA; J: TRBJ1-2; D: NA; DNA: TGTGCCAGCAGCATCGGGACTCCCTATGGCTACACCTTC; CDR3: CASSIGTPYGYTF
V: TRBV6-6; size: NA; J: TRBJ1-1; D: NA; DNA: TGTGCCAGCAGCCCGACAGAGAACACTGAAGCTTTCTTT; CDR3: CASSPTENTEAFF
V: TRBV18; size: many; J: TRBJ2-2; D: NA; DNA: TGTGCCAGCAAGGAGGGGGGCCTGAACACCGGGGAGCTGTTTTTT; CDR3: CASKEGGLNTGELFF
V: TRBV6-1; size: few; J: TRBJ1-5; D: TRBD1; DNA: TGTGCCAGCACCTCTACAGGGGGCGGCAATCAGCCCCAGCATTTT; CDR3: CASTSTGGGNQPQHF
V: TRBV5-4; size: NA; J: TRBJ2-7; D: NA; DNA: TGTGCCAGCAGCTTGACTCCGGACCCCGTTTCCTACGAGCAGTACTTC; CDR3: CASSLTPDPVSYEQYF
V: TRBV28; size: NA; J: TRBJ2-7; D: NA; DNA: TGTGCCAGCGGGCCCTCCGTGATTAGGCAGTACTTC; CDR3: CASGPSVIRQYF
V: TRBV27; size: many; J: TRBJ1-5; D: NA; DNA: TGTGCCAGCAGTCCATTGGGTGGCAATCAGCCCCAGCATTTT; CDR3: CASSPLGGNQPQHF
V: TRBV6-6; size: NA; J: TRBJ1-2; D: NA; DNA: TGTGCCAGTGCTACGGGCGTTGGGGGCTACACCTTC; CDR3: CASATGVGGYTF
V: TRBV4-1; size: few; J: TRBJ1-3; D: NA; DNA: TGCGCCAGCAGCCCCCGACAGGCTGGAAACACCATATATTTT; CDR3: CASSPRQAGNTIYF
V: TRBV7-2; size: few; J: TRBJ2-1; D: NA; DNA: TGTGCCAGCAGCTCCTCCCGTCGGGTTGACAATGAGCAGTTCTTC; CDR3: CASSSSRRVDNEQFF
V: TRBV29-1; size: NA; J: TRBJ1-3; D: NA; DNA: TGCAGCGCTGGAGCGGGGTCCGGAAACACCATATATTTT; CDR3: CSAGAGSGNTIYF
V: TRBV9; size: few; J: TRBJ2-1; D: NA; DNA: TGTGCCAGCAGCGTACTGCCAGACAATGAGCAGTTCTTC; CDR3: CASSVLPDNEQFF
V: TRBV30; size: NA; J: TRBJ2-5; D: NA; DNA: TGTGCCTGGAGTGGGGGCGAGACCCGGTACTTC; CDR3: CAWSGGETRYF
V: TRBV6-5; size: NA; J: TRBJ2-3; D: TRBD2; DNA: TGTGCCAGCAGTCAACTAGCGGGCGTACGTACGCAGTATTTT; CDR3: CASSQLAGVRTQYF
V: TRBV20-1; size: NA; J: TRBJ1-2; D: NA; DNA: TGCAGTGCTAGTCTCGGCTATGGCTACACCTTC; CDR3: CSASLGYGYTF
V: TRBV7-9; size: NA; J: TRBJ2-3; D: NA; DNA: TGTGCCAGCAGCCATAGCATTCCGGATACGCAGTATTTT; CDR3: CASSHSIPDTQYF
V: TRBV23-1; size: few; J: TRBJ2-3; D: NA; DNA: TGCGCCAGCAGCCGCGAAACCTCCCCAGATACGCAGTATTTT; CDR3: CASSRETSPDTQYF
V: TRBV2; size: NA; J: TRBJ1-4; D: NA; DNA: TGTGCCAGCAGTGAAGGGCAGTTATATGAAAAACTGTTTTTT; CDR3: CASSEGQLYEKLFF
V: TRBV4-2; size: NA; J: TRBJ2-2; D: TRBD2; DNA: TGTGCCAGCAGCCTGCGCCCGAGCGGGAGCGAAGCCGGGGAGCTGTTTTTT; CDR3: CASSLRPSGSEAGELFF
V: TRBV7-2; size: NA; J: TRBJ1-2; D: TRBD1; DNA: TGTGCCAGCAGCCCAGGGACAGGGAGGCGCTATGGCTACACCTTC; CDR3: CASSPGTGRRYGYTF
V: TRBV19; size: NA; J: TRBJ1-6; D: NA; DNA: TGTGCCAGTGGGCGCTCCTATAATTCACCTCTCCACTTT; CDR3: CASGRSYNSPLHF
V: TRBV6-5; size: few; J: TRBJ2-7; D: TRBD1; DNA: TGTGCCAGCAGAAAAGCCGGGACAGGGGACTACGAGCAGTACTTC; CDR3: CASRKAGTGDYEQYF
V: TRBV10-3; size: NA; J: TRBJ1-1; D: NA; DNA: TGTGCCATCAGTGACAGGGGACCAGGGACTGAAGCTTTCTTT; CDR3: CAISDRGPGTEAFF
V: TRBV2; size: few; J: TRBJ1-4; D: NA; DNA: TGTGCCAGCAGTGAGGGGCGAAGTGCAACTAATGAAAAACTGTTTTTT; CDR3: CASSEGRSATNEKLFF
V: TRBV6-1; size: many; J: TRBJ2-2; D: NA; DNA: TGTGCCAGCAGTGAAGGGGGGCTGAACACCGGGGAGCTGTTTTTT; CDR3: CASSEGGLNTGELFF
V: TRBV27; size: many; J: TRBJ2-7; D: TRBD2; DNA: TGTGCCAGCCGAGATCGGAAAGCGGGAGGATTCCACGAGCAGTACTTC; CDR3: CASRDRKAGGFHEQYF
V: TRBV15; size: NA; J: TRBJ2-4; D: NA; DNA: TGTGCCACCAGCAGAGCAACAGGGGGGGAGGTAAACATTCAGTACTTC; CDR3: CATSRATGGEVNIQYF
V: TRBV2; size: many; J: TRBJ1-2; D: NA; DNA: TGTGCCACACAAGGGGGATCGAATGGCTACACCTTC; CDR3: CATQGGSNGYTF
V: TRBV2; size: few; J: TRBJ2-7; D: NA; DNA: TGTGCCAGCTCCAGGGAGTCCTACGAGCAGTACTTC; CDR3: CASSRESYEQYF
V: TRBV9; size: NA; J: TRBJ2-1; D: NA; DNA: TGTGCCAGCAGCGCGGCCGGGACAAACAATGAGCAGTTCTTC; CDR3: CASSAAGTNNEQFF
V: TRBV21-1; size: few; J: TRBJ1-2; D: NA; DNA: TGTGCCAGCAGCAAACGGAAGCGAGGGACAGAACAACGCAACTATGGCTACACCTTC; CDR3: CASSKRKRGTEQRNYGYTF
V: TRBV5-1; size: NA; J: TRBJ2-7; D: NA; DNA: TGCGCCAGCAGCTTGGTGCCCGCGTACGAGCAGTACTTC; CDR3: CASSLVPAYEQYF
V: TRBV29-1; size: NA; J: TRBJ2-7; D: NA; DNA: TGCAGCGTCCTGACAGGATACGAGCAGTACTTC; CDR3: CSVLTGYEQYF